This is a list of T cell receptor beta chains from one sample in a study of blood T cell repertoires in COVID-19. Generated by immunoSEQ multiplex PCR, the TCRdb table keeps only in-frame clones and is missing some. Found here are around 230,000 clones, 70% to 90% of them singletons; the top ten hold approximately 0.66%. Sequenced: peripheral blood. These TCRs come from a man aged 40-50 years with acute or convalescent COVID-19. The conserved cysteine and the conserved F or W are not part of the CDR3 here. A D gene is named only where the DNA matches it firmly.

CDR3 protein	D gene	V gene	J gene
ASSGGPGAGYT	.	TRBV10-1	TRBJ1-2
ASSQDLAGGPPLNEQF	TRBD2	TRBV14	TRBJ2-1
ASSEQRGLAGALNTGELF	TRBD2	TRBV2	TRBJ2-2
ASSLHVGAQEKLF	.	TRBV5-5	TRBJ1-4
ASSVAGQGISGNTIY	.	TRBV9	TRBJ1-3
ASSYQENYGYT	.	TRBV27	TRBJ1-2
SARLISGYT	.	TRBV20-1	TRBJ1-2
ASAGAENTEAF	.	TRBV18	TRBJ1-1
ASSDRYRVLQY	.	TRBV2	TRBJ2-5
ASRSSYNEQF	.	TRBV12-3/TRBV12-4	TRBJ2-1
ASSNDRVYGYT	TRBD1	TRBV7-9	TRBJ1-2
ASSLRLAGTETQY	TRBD2	TRBV3-1/TRBV3-2	TRBJ2-5
ASNLAADYNEQF	TRBD2	TRBV5-1	TRBJ2-1
ASSPGLAETQY	TRBD2	TRBV27	TRBJ2-5
ASSPTGPSYNEQF	.	TRBV7-6	TRBJ2-1
SARQGGGETQY	TRBD1	TRBV29-1	TRBJ2-5
SVIGELSETQY	.	TRBV29-1	TRBJ2-5
ASSQGRGTEAF	.	TRBV14	TRBJ1-1
ASSLALGEAF	.	TRBV5-6	TRBJ1-1
ASRITGVGETQY	TRBD1	TRBV7-9	TRBJ2-5
ASSTTALNTGELF	.	TRBV5-4	TRBJ2-2
ASSYSGASPLH	.	TRBV6-5	TRBJ1-6
ASVATSGGPAQF	TRBD2	TRBV6-5	TRBJ2-1
ASTDRSAGYT	TRBD1	TRBV3-1/TRBV3-2	TRBJ1-2
ASSSERSGANVLT	.	TRBV27	TRBJ2-6
ATLRTEASYEQY	.	TRBV6-5	TRBJ2-7
ATSDFASGDTQY	TRBD2	TRBV24-1	TRBJ2-3
ASSELQGGFGHTEAF	.	TRBV6-1	TRBJ1-1
ASSYWGTGDNEQF	TRBD1	TRBV6-5	TRBJ2-1
ASSLPRGGSGANVLT	TRBD2	TRBV5-1	TRBJ2-6
ASSAKRGSYNSPLH	.	TRBV2	TRBJ1-6
ASSQPGGLAGGPKTQY	TRBD2	TRBV4-1	TRBJ2-5
ASSFTGATEAF	.	TRBV5-4	TRBJ1-1
ASSLGALQGPGNTIY	TRBD1	TRBV5-1	TRBJ1-3
ASSPTGTGDRGARYEQY	TRBD1	TRBV19	TRBJ2-7
ASSLYQGPNEQY	.	TRBV27	TRBJ2-7